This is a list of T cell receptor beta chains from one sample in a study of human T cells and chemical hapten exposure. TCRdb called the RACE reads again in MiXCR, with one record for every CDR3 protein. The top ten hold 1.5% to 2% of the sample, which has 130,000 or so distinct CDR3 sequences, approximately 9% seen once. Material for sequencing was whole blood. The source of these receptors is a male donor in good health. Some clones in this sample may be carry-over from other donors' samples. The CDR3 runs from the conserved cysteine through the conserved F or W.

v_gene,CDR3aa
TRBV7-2,CASSSGVQGLPGF
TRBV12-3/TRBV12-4,CASSPWVVVGQETQYF
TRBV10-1,CASSDGGQLNTGELFF
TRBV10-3,CAISEEGGGLLIGRGYNEQFF
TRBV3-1,CASSPGQNYGYTF
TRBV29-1,CSVASSANYGYTF
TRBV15,CATSRDVGAEKLFF
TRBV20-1,CSAQRQYSYNEQFF
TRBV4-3,CASSQAWAGETGELFF
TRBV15,CATSRASAGGWNEQFF
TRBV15,CATSSKDRVYQETQYF
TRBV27,CASSGQGRSNGMSYEQYF
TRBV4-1,CASSQAGSGTANEQYF
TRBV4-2,CASSQVQGNQPQHF